This entry lists 16 T cell receptor beta chains sequenced from one sample in a study of technical replicates of blood from a handful of donors. Assay used: immunoSEQ multiplex PCR; TCRdb lists only in-frame clones, some missing. The sample includes some 84,000 clones, 75% to 95% of them seen just once. Input material: T cells isolated from PBMCs. Receptors originate from a human donor in good health.

The chain joins TRBV19 to TRBJ2-5; D gene unclear. CDR3 size: 13 residues. The V gene lost 3 bases and the J gene lost 2 bases, with 7 bases spanning the gap. CDR1 and CDR2 from the germline V gene are LNHDA and SQIVND (reference sequence). CDR3 DNA sequence: TGTGCCAGTAGTATTACAGAACAAGAGACCCAGTACTTC. It codes for CASSITEQETQYF. Together with reference TRBV19 and TRBJ2-5, the CDR3 gives the full variable domain: DGGITQSPKYLFRKEGQNVTLSCEQNLNHDAMYWYRQDPGQGLRLIYYSQIVNDFQKGDIAEGYSVSREKKESFPLTVTSAQKNPTAFYLCASSITEQETQYFGPGTRLLVL.

The CDR3 reads CASSYSTSGSTDTQYF. CDR3 bases: TGTGCCAGCAGTTATTCGACTAGCGGCTCCACAGATACGCAGTATTTT. This chain links TRBV6-5 with TRBJ2-3; TRBD2 matches 9 bases. The CDR3 contains 16 residues. CDR1 MNHEY and CDR2 SVGAGI come from the germline V gene. After removal of 3 bases from V and 2 bases from J, the junction contained 6 bases not matched to a gene.

The chain is built from TRBV4-3 and TRBJ2-2; D may be TRBD2 (6 bases). CDR3 length: 14 residues. V dropped 1 base and J dropped 6 bases, with 9 bases sitting between them. CDR1 is LGHNA, CDR2 YSLEER, per germline. The CDR3 loop is CASSQVGGAGELFF. CDR3 nucleotide sequence: TGCGCCAGCAGCCAAGTAGGAGGGGCCGGGGAGCTGTTTTTT.

J is TRBJ2-5 and V is TRBV6-6, with TRBD1 matching 7 bases. CDR3 length equals 13 residues. Per germline, CDR1 MNHNY and CDR2 SVGAGI (reference sequence). V shed 5 bases, J shed 3 bases, and the junction held 3 bases outside the gene matches. CDR3 sequence: CASSDDREETQYF. CDR3 nucleotides: TGTGCCAGCAGTGACGACAGGGAAGAGACCCAGTACTTC.

The chain uses TRBV19 and TRBJ2-1; D gene unclear. Trimming cost V 4 bases and J 4 bases, with 2 bases left between them. Per the germline V gene, CDR1 is LNHDA and CDR2 is SQIVND (reference sequence). The CDR3 loop spans 11 amino acids. DNA for the CDR3: TGTGCCAGTAGTACGTACAATGAGCAGTTCTTC. Protein product: CASSTYNEQFF.

V and J are TRBV7-9 and TRBJ2-3, with D uncertain. With 3 bases removed from V and 2 bases from J, the gap between germline ends came to 9 bases. The CDR3 is 14 residues long. The V gene's germline CDR1 is SEHNR and CDR2 FQNEAQ (reference sequence). In DNA, the CDR3 is TGTGCCAGCAGCTTGTCAGATAACACAGATACGCAGTATTTT. It is translated as CASSLSDNTDTQYF.

The V and J genes are TRBV5-6 and TRBJ2-7; 7 bases match TRBD2. This CDR3 has 13 residues. The germline CDR1 and CDR2 sequences are SGHDT and YYEEEE. The junction had 5 bases not matched to a gene; V was cut back by 2 bases and J by 6 bases. CDR3 protein: CASSFRGEGEQYF. CDR3 DNA: TGTGCCAGCAGCTTTAGAGGGGAGGGCGAGCAGTACTTC.

This clone was seen a handful of times. The limits of the CDR3 on the DNA are not certain, so only TCRdb's listed CDR3 is given. This chain connects TRBV19 to TRBJ1-5. CDR1 is LNHDA and CDR2 is SQIVND in the germline V gene (reference sequence). Inclusive of both ends, the CDR3 amounts to 14 amino acids. CDR3: CASTSGGMNQPQHF.

CDR3 sequence (DNA): TGCAGCGTGCAAGACAGGGTAAACACCATATATTTT. Its protein is CSVQDRVNTIYF. The rearrangement joins TRBV29-1 to TRBJ1-3; 7 positions match TRBD1. The length of the CDR3 is 12 residues. Per the germline V gene, CDR1 is SQVTM and CDR2 is ANQGSEA. With V trimmed by 6 bases and J by 6 bases, 5 bases remained unmatched.

The J gene is TRBJ2-7, the V gene TRBV6-1; weak D call: TRBD1 (5 bases). V was clipped by 1 base and J by 4 bases, with 8 bases between them. Germline values: CDR1 MNHNS, CDR2 SASEGT. This CDR3 spans 13 amino acids. For the CDR3, the DNA is TGTGCCAGCAGTGAAGAAGGGGCTTACGAGCAGTACTTC. This codes for CASSEEGAYEQYF.

The chain uses TRBV27 and TRBJ2-7; 9 nucleotides agree with TRBD1. There are 18 residues in the CDR3. The V gene's germline CDR1 is MNHEY and CDR2 SMNVEV (reference sequence). Trimming cost V 4 bases and J 2 bases; bases outside gene matches: 15. CDR3 sequence (DNA): TGTGCCAGCAGTTCGGGTCCCGGGACAGGGACCGGAACCTACGAGCAGTACTTC. It is translated as CASSSGPGTGTGTYEQYF.

V usage is TRBV15 and J usage is TRBJ1-3; D is uncertain. CDR3 length: 13 amino acids. Germline V gene sequence: CDR1 LNHNV, CDR2 YYDKDF (reference sequence). V lost 0 bases, J lost 5 bases, and 5 bases lay in between. The CDR3 bases are TGTGCCACCAGCAGAGATAGCCGAAACACCATATATTTT. It codes for CATSRDSRNTIYF. Together with reference TRBV15 and TRBJ1-3, the CDR3 gives the full variable domain: DAMVIQNPRYQVTQFGKPVTLSCSQTLNHNVMYWYQQKSSQAPKLLFHYYDKDFNNEADTPDNFQSRRPNTSFCFLDIRSPGLGDTAMYLCATSRDSRNTIYFGEGSWLTVV.

The J gene is TRBJ2-5, the V gene TRBV29-1, with D tentatively TRBD1 (6 bases). The germline V gene has CDR1 SQVTM and CDR2 ANQGSEA. The CDR3 covers 12 residues. Trimming took off 7 bases at V and 4 bases at J, with 13 bases between the two ends. The CDR3: CSATGQGETQYF. The CDR3 DNA sequence: TGCAGCGCCACAGGGCAGGGAGAGACCCAGTACTTC.

The chain links TRBV2 to TRBJ2-2; weak D call: TRBD1 (5 bases). V was pared by 3 bases and J by 4 bases, with 12 bases between. Germline CDR1 is SNHLY and CDR2 is FYNNEI. The CDR3 is 15 residues long. The DNA for the CDR3 is TGTGCCAGCAGTGATAAACAGGTTACCACCGGGGAGCTGTTTTTT. It is translated as CASSDKQVTTGELFF.

The chain employs TRBV2 and TRBJ2-2; D unclear. The CDR3 is 13 amino acids. V was trimmed by 7 bases and J by 3 bases, leaving 9 bases between them. CDR1 SNHLY and CDR2 FYNNEI come from the germline V gene. The CDR3 here is CASKQSYTGELFF. The DNA for the CDR3 is TGTGCCAGCAAACAGAGCTACACCGGGGAGCTGTTTTTT.

This clone was observed a single time. V and J are TRBV5-5 and TRBJ1-3, with D possibly TRBD1 on 5 matching bases. In germline, CDR1 is SGHKS, CDR2 YYEKEE (reference sequence). V lost 4 bases, J lost 1 base, and 9 bases lay in between. CDR3 length equals 14 residues. CDR3 region: CASSRGFSGNTIYF. The CDR3 region has the DNA TGTGCCAGCAGCAGGGGATTTTCTGGAAACACCATATATTTT.